This T cell receptor (beta chain) was documented in a study of beta chain features in type 1 diabetes. What was sequenced were expressed TCRB transcripts, since all of the isolated RNA had been reverse transcribed. The data were produced by immunoSEQ multiplex PCR, yet TCRdb's version contains in-frame clones alone and is incomplete. Of hundreds of thousands of clones in the sample, about 63% were seen once. V gave up 1 base and J gave up 2 bases, with 16 bases separating them. CDR1 and CDR2 (germline): LGHNA, YSLEER. The CDR3 is 17 residues long. This chain uses TRBV4-3 with TRBJ2-3, with D uncertain. The clonotype originates from a man aged 25 to 40 in good health. The sequenced sample consisted of naive CD4+ T cells from blood. Here the CDR3 DNA reads TGCGCCAGCAGCCAAGTAGTCGGTTACTCTAACACAGATACGCAGTATTTT. Translation: CASSQVVGYSNTDTQYF.